Listed below are T cell receptor beta chains from one sample, sequenced in a study of T cells in Graves' hyperthyroidism and ophthalmopathy. TCRdb re-derived calls from the multiplex PCR reads in MiXCR, one entry per CDR3 protein. The data show roughly 630,000 distinct CDR3 sequences, with 15% to 18% seen just once and roughly 6.6% held by the top ten. Sequencing was performed on blood. These receptors originate from a woman in her twenties or thirties with Graves' hyperthyroidism. Each CDR3 is given with its conserved first and last residue. The order of the fields is V gene, D gene, CDR3 length, clone size, J gene, CDR3 protein, CDR3 DNA. D genes are given only for firm matches. Where a row states a size, it is once, few, many or the class of an expanded clone; other rows omit it.

>TRBV9|NA|13|many|TRBJ1-2
CASSVVENYGYTF
TGTGCCAGCAGCGTAGTGGAAAACTATGGCTACACCTTC
>TRBV6-4|NA|14|few|TRBJ2-3
CASSDGEPTDTQYF
TGTGCCAGCAGTGACGGGGAGCCGACAGATACGCAGTATTTT
>TRBV12-3/TRBV12-4|NA|13|many|TRBJ2-1
CASSRAGNNEQFF
TGTGCCAGCAGTCGTGCGGGGAACAATGAGCAGTTCTTC
>TRBV20-1|TRBD1|13|many|TRBJ1-1
CSARPGGNTEAFF
TGCAGTGCTAGACCAGGGGGAAACACTGAAGCTTTCTTT
>TRBV11-2|TRBD2|15|many|TRBJ2-1
CASSPGGDPYNEQFF
TGTGCCAGCAGCCCGGGGGGGGACCCCTACAATGAGCAGTTCTTC
>TRBV20-1|NA|15|NA|TRBJ1-5
CSARGPGTDNQPQHF
TGCAGTGCTAGGGGGCCCGGGACGGATAATCAGCCCCAGCATTTT
>TRBV6-1|NA|12|few|TRBJ1-2
CASNRAGDGYTF
TGTGCCAGCAACAGGGCTGGTGATGGCTACACCTTC
>TRBV7-9|NA|15|many|TRBJ2-3
CASSLTGGTGDTQYF
TGTGCCAGCAGCCTCACCGGGGGAACCGGTGATACGCAGTATTTT
>TRBV5-6|NA|11|NA|TRBJ2-5
CASKKQETQYF
TGTGCCAGCAAAAAACAAGAGACCCAGTACTTC
>TRBV11-1|TRBD1|14|many|TRBJ2-1
CASSLRTGDHEQFF
TGTGCCAGCAGCCTAAGGACAGGGGATCATGAGCAGTTCTTC
>TRBV7-9|NA|15|many|TRBJ2-1
CASSLFSGAGNEQFF
TGTGCCAGCAGCTTATTTTCTGGGGCAGGCAATGAGCAGTTCTTC
>TRBV12-3/TRBV12-4|TRBD1|15|many|TRBJ1-1
CASRPPTGRNTEAFF
TGTGCCAGCAGGCCGCCGACAGGGCGGAACACTGAAGCTTTCTTT
>TRBV24-1|TRBD2|13|NA|TRBJ2-1
CATSDLPGGEQFF
TGTGCCACCAGTGATTTACCGGGGGGTGAGCAGTTCTTC
>TRBV27|TRBD1|17|many|TRBJ1-1
CASNRGFGEAWNTEAFF
TGTGCCAGCAACAGGGGGTTTGGGGAGGCGTGGAACACTGAAGCTTTCTTT
>TRBV11-2|NA|19|NA|TRBJ2-3
CASSLETALGGVVTDTQYF
TGTGCCAGCAGCTTAGAGACGGCCCTCGGGGGCGTAGTCACAGATACGCAGTATTTT
>TRBV5-1|TRBD2|15|many|TRBJ2-1
CASSLNAGAWNEQFF
TGCGCCAGCAGCTTGAACGCGGGAGCTTGGAATGAGCAGTTCTTC
>TRBV12-3/TRBV12-4|NA|18|NA|TRBJ1-4
CASSLFGVRIPLNGKLFF
TGTGCCAGCAGTTTGTTCGGGGTTCGGATTCCCCTCAATGGAAAACTGTTTTTT
>TRBV3-1|TRBD2|16|many|TRBJ2-7
CASSQVSGRAPYEQYF
TGTGCCAGCAGCCAAGTTAGCGGGAGGGCACCCTACGAGCAGTACTTC
>TRBV3-1|TRBD2|16|many|TRBJ2-7
CASSQDWAGGPHEQYF
TGTGCCAGCAGCCAAGATTGGGCGGGAGGGCCCCACGAGCAGTACTTC
>TRBV28|TRBD1|15|many|TRBJ1-6
CASSSGQGPDSPLHF
TGTGCCAGCAGCTCCGGACAGGGCCCCGATTCACCCCTCCACTTT
>TRBV7-9|NA|15|many|TRBJ2-3
CASSLSRGITDTQYF
TGTGCCAGCAGCCTCTCCCGAGGAATCACAGATACGCAGTATTTT
>TRBV12-3/TRBV12-4|TRBD1|15|few|TRBJ2-5
CASRPGQGPQETQYF
TGTGCCAGCAGGCCGGGACAGGGGCCTCAAGAGACCCAGTACTTC
>TRBV6-2/TRBV6-3|NA|16|many|TRBJ1-5
CASSYSGFQASQPQHF
TGTGCCAGCAGTTACTCAGGATTTCAGGCTTCTCAGCCCCAGCATTTT
>TRBV27|NA|15|NA|TRBJ1-5
CASSPGVGYNQPQHF
TGTGCCAGCAGCCCCGGGGTAGGTTACAATCAGCCCCAGCATTTT
>TRBV4-1|NA|23|few|TRBJ1-1
CASSQDRKFFSPSSPETNTEAFF
TGCGCCAGCAGCCAAGATCGTAAATTTTTCTCCCCTTCTTCTCCAGAGACGAACACTGAAGCTTTCTTT
>TRBV5-1|NA|14|few|TRBJ1-1
CASSFHSMNTEAFF
TGCGCCAGCAGCTTCCACAGTATGAACACTGAAGCTTTCTTT